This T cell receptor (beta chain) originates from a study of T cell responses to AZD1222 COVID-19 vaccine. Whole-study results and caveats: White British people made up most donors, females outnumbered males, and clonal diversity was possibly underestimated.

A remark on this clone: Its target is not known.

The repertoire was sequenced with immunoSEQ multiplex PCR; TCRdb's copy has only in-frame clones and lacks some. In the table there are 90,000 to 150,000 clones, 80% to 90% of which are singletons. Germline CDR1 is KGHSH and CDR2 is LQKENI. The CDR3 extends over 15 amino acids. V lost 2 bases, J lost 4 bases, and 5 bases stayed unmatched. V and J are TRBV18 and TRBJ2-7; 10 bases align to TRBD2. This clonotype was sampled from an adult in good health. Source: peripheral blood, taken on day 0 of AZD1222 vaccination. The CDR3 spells CASSPKREGPYEQYF. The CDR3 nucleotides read TGTGCCAGCTCACCAAAGCGGGAGGGCCCTTACGAGCAGTACTTC.